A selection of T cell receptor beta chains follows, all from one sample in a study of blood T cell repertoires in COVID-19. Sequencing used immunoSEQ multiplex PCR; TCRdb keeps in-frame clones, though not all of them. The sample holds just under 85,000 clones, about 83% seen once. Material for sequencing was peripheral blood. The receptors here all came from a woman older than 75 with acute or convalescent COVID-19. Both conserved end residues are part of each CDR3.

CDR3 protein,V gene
CASTPREGLGNEQFF,TRBV2
CASLQGSLYEQYF,TRBV6-5
CASSPSTGKQETQYF,TRBV18
CASTTLTSGTSGMDEQFF,TRBV19
CASGPNREETQYF,TRBV12-3/TRBV12-4
CASSITANTGELFF,TRBV18
CASSKGGTGRTYEQYF,TRBV21-1
CASSLFGQYNQPQHF,TRBV28
CASSPLGATTNEKLFF,TRBV27
CASSSDSYGYTF,TRBV4-1
CAISGSGSVETQYF,TRBV10-3
CASSISRAEGQETQYF,TRBV19
CASSPYDRNNEQFF,TRBV18
CASSFRTSWADTQYF,TRBV5-6
CAGLAGAITDTQYF,TRBV2
CASSPGATGGSWETQYF,TRBV28
CASSQDSSGSSYEQYF,TRBV4-2
CASSRGQSGGTYNEQFF,TRBV5-4
CASSSSGGPDTQYF,TRBV7-3
CAISREHRQGSGETQYF,TRBV10-3
CAISVTATKYNSPLHF,TRBV10-3
CASSLFSTGELFF,TRBV7-9
CASRLAEGTDTQYF,TRBV6-5
CASSLTTFGEQYF,TRBV12-3/TRBV12-4
CAWTHPGVSTDTQYF,TRBV30
CASSFDRVGNEQFF,TRBV5-1
CASSPQGVYEQYF,TRBV5-8
CASSAQGLHTGANVLTF,TRBV11-2
CASSFSGRNEQYF,TRBV5-8
CASTTGAGRSGANVLTF,TRBV19
CASSRGGSYGYTF,TRBV28
CASSLSRGSTEAFF,TRBV5-4
CASSSGLAPNNEQFF,TRBV6-5
CASSENRGLKTQYF,TRBV10-1
CASSMAVPSGANVLTF,TRBV19
CASSLNRGNTGELFF,TRBV7-2
CASNSNTGELFF,TRBV3-1/TRBV3-2
CASSLSREDTQYF,TRBV5-4
CACSTGSGNTIYF,TRBV30
CASSLSTDTQYF,TRBV7-8
CASSQDRGGASNEKLFF,TRBV4-2
CASSGVIEYEQYF,TRBV3-1/TRBV3-2
CASSHRDYWTQYF,TRBV6-5
CASSPQNNEQFF,TRBV5-4
CSAMRETQYF,TRBV20-1
CASSGTRTGELFF,TRBV11-3
CASQKGQSSNQPQHF,TRBV28
CSACRETDTQYF,TRBV29-1
CASSESHSWEQYF,TRBV10-1